This T cell receptor beta chain comes out of a study of Ad26.COV2.S vaccination and SARS-CoV-2 variants. The treatment was: 15 to 20 received Ad26.COV2.S at low or high dose, single or two shots; roughly five received placebo; per-sample allocation not given. The investigators took samples on day 63 after the first vaccine or placebo injection. The CDR3 covers 15 residues. V was clipped by 6 bases and J by 0 bases, with 13 bases between them. Germline V gene data show CDR1 as SGHRS and CDR2 as YFSETQ. TCRdb's copy holds only in-frame clones and misses some; the assay was immunoSEQ multiplex PCR. The sample holds roughly 500,000 clones, roughly nine tenths seen once.

This chain links TRBV5-1 with TRBJ1-3, with D unclear. The sample here was peripheral blood, taken in a trial of Ad26.COV2.S vaccine versus placebo. This sequence originates from a person between 18 and 60 years old who received the Ad26.COV2.S COVID-19 vaccine or a placebo. The CDR3 here is CASTVWPDSGNTIYF. The DNA for the CDR3 is TGCGCCAGCACGGTCTGGCCTGACTCTGGAAACACCATATATTTT.